This entry lists 14 T cell receptor beta chains sequenced from one sample in a study of CD8 T cells in Susac syndrome. Reverse transcription of roughly 0.45 to 1 ug RNA was carried out with random hexamers. TCRdb processed the immunoSEQ multiplex PCR reads anew with MiXCR; each CDR3 protein has one entry. Among about 180,000 distinct CDR3 sequences, 95% were seen once, and the ten largest hold less than 0.2%. Sequencing was performed on CD8+ T cells from PBMCs. The receptors here all came from a human donor with multiple sclerosis.

The rearrangement joins TRBV18 to TRBJ1-2; D may be TRBD1 (5 bases). V was trimmed by 0 bases and J by 3 bases, leaving 11 bases between them. From germline, CDR1 is KGHSH and CDR2 LQKENI. The CDR3 loop spans 15 amino acids. CDR3 loop: CASSPPGGVHYGYTF. The CDR3 nucleotides are TGTGCCAGCTCACCACCGGGAGGGGTCCACTATGGCTACACCTTC. Using reference TRBV18 and TRBJ1-2 for the parts outside the CDR3, the full variable domain is NAGVMQNPRHLVRRRGQEARLRCSPMKGHSHVYWYRQLPEEGLKFMVYLQKENIIDESGMPKERFSAEFPKEGPSILRIQQVVRGDSAAYFCASSPPGGVHYGYTFGSGTRLTVV.

V usage is TRBV5-4 and J usage is TRBJ2-5; 13 bases line up with TRBD2. The CDR3 covers 14 residues. Germline V gene sequence: CDR1 SGHNT, CDR2 YYREEE (reference sequence). V gave up 8 bases and J gave up 6 bases; unmatched junction bases: 7. CDR3 loop: CASTTSGGAKTQYF. DNA of the CDR3: TGTGCCAGTACAACTAGCGGGGGGGCGAAGACCCAGTACTTC.

The V gene is TRBV29-1, the J gene TRBJ1-2; 7 nucleotides line up with TRBD1. Per germline, CDR1 SQVTM and CDR2 ANQGSEA. This CDR3 comprises 14 residues. After removal of 2 bases from V and 3 bases from J, the junction contained 6 bases not matched to a gene. In nucleotides, the CDR3 is TGCAGCGTTGAACCTATAACAGGGGACTATGGCTACACCTTC. This translates into CSVEPITGDYGYTF.

This clonotype was observed once. Here the CDR3 reads CASSHPGLGQQVLDDSYNEQFF. CDR3 coding DNA: TGCGCCAGCAGTCACCCGGGGCTAGGACAGCAAGTCCTGGACGACTCCTACAATGAGCAGTTCTTC. This chain connects TRBV23-1 to TRBJ2-1; tentatively, D is TRBD1 (6 bases). TRBV23-1 is classed as an ORF, of uncertain function. V was trimmed by 3 bases and J by 0 bases, leaving 30 bases between them. CDR3 length: 22 amino acids.

V gene TRBV5-1 combines with J gene TRBJ2-7; 8 bases match TRBD2. This CDR3 has 16 residues. The germline gives CDR1 SGHRS, CDR2 YFSETQ. Unmatched junction bases numbered 9, after V lost 4 bases and J lost 0 bases. CDR3 DNA: TGCGCCAGCAGCACTTCTCAGCGGGGGAGCTCCTACGAGCAGTACTTC. Translation: CASSTSQRGSSYEQYF.

The gene calls are TRBV29-1 and TRBJ2-7; D is unresolved. The CDR3 totals 13 residues. Trimming removed 4 bases from V and 5 bases from J, with 15 bases in between. Germline values: CDR1 SQVTM, CDR2 ANQGSEA. In DNA form, the CDR3 reads TGCAGCGTTGTGTTAGGTAGTTGGCACGAGCAGTACTTC. Translating it yields CSVVLGSWHEQYF.

The V and J genes are TRBV27 and TRBJ2-6, with D unclear. Germline CDR1 MNHEY, CDR2 SMNVEV (reference sequence). CDR3 length: 13 amino acids. V lost 6 bases to trimming and J lost 1 base, with 4 bases between them. In DNA, the CDR3 is TGTGCCAGCAGCCAGTCTGGGGCCAACGTCCTGACTTTC. Protein sequence: CASSQSGANVLTF.

The chain carries TRBV5-1 and TRBJ2-2, with 10 bases identical to TRBD2. The length of the CDR3 is 15 residues. V shed 4 bases, J shed 3 bases, and the junction held 3 bases outside the gene matches. Germline values: CDR1 SGHRS, CDR2 YFSETQ. The CDR3 sequence is CASSTGTSDTGELFF. The CDR3 region has the DNA TGCGCCAGCAGCACCGGGACTAGCGACACCGGGGAGCTGTTTTTT. Filled out from reference TRBV5-1 and TRBJ2-2, the complete variable domain reads KAGVTQTPRYLIKTRGQQVTLSCSPISGHRSVSWYQQTPGQGLQFLFEYFSETQRNKGNFPGRFSGRQFSNSRSEMNVSTLELGDSALYLCASSTGTSDTGELFFGEGSRLTVL.

The chain is built from TRBV29-1 and TRBJ1-1, with TRBD1 matching over 7 bases. The CDR3 contains 12 residues. The germline gives CDR1 SQVTM, CDR2 ANQGSEA. V was clipped by 6 bases and J by 8 bases; unmatched bases: 9. CDR3 amino acids: CSVPHRGPEAFF. The CDR3 DNA sequence: TGCAGCGTACCGCACAGGGGACCGGAAGCTTTCTTT.

The chain couples TRBV27 to TRBJ1-1; D perhaps matches TRBD1 (5 bases). Germline V gene sequence: CDR1 MNHEY, CDR2 SMNVEV (reference sequence). The V gene lost 6 bases and the J gene lost 7 bases, with 24 bases spanning the gap. This CDR3 spans 16 amino acids. The CDR3 DNA is TGTGCCAGCAGCCCGCCGCCGTGGGGGGAAGGAGTTGAAGCTTTCTTT. It encodes CASSPPPWGEGVEAFF.

The CDR3 sequence: CASSYSWWVDYNEQFF. CDR3 in DNA: TGTGCCAGCAGTTACTCGTGGTGGGTCGATTACAATGAGCAGTTCTTC. The chain employs TRBV6-6 and TRBJ2-1, with D unresolved. CDR3 length: 16 residues. Germline-derived CDR1 and CDR2 are MNHNY and SVGAGI (reference sequence). V lost 0 bases to trimming and J lost 4 bases, with 13 bases between them.

The V gene is TRBV6-4, the J gene TRBJ2-2; no reliable D call. Germline lookup yields CDR1 MRHNA and CDR2 SNTAGT. The V end was cut by 3 bases, the J end by 4 bases, with 9 bases between. The CDR3 length is 14 residues. The CDR3 here is CASSDSASTGELFF. The CDR3 nucleotides read TGTGCCAGCAGTGATTCGGCTAGCACCGGGGAGCTGTTTTTT.

The chain couples TRBV9 to TRBJ1-1; D is possibly TRBD1 (5 bases). From germline, CDR1 is SGDLS and CDR2 YYNGEE. V was clipped by 3 bases and J by 6 bases, with 15 bases between them. The CDR3 is 14 residues long. DNA for the CDR3: TGTGCCAGCAGCGCCAGGGACCCTGTTTCTGAAGCTTTCTTT. This translates into CASSARDPVSEAFF.

This chain joins TRBV20-1 and TRBJ1-5; D uncertain. Trimming stripped 5 bases from V and 1 base from J, with 9 bases between. Germline-derived CDR1 and CDR2 are DFQATT and SNEGSKA (reference sequence). There are 13 residues in the CDR3. The CDR3, as DNA: TGCAGTGCTTCGAAGGGAAGCAATCAGCCCCAGCATTTT. Amino acids: CSASKGSNQPQHF.